Below, one T cell receptor (beta chain) is given with its context. Antigen: not known. The entry originates in a study of T cells in narcolepsy. At the level of the study: Patients with NT1 or NT2 and healthy control donors were enrolled.

In germline, CDR1 is SEHNR, CDR2 FQNEAQ (reference sequence). The CDR3 extends over 14 amino acids. The V segment lost 4 bases and the J segment 5 bases; nucleotides outside the gene matches: 6. The protocol was immunoSEQ multiplex PCR, while the TCRdb copy is restricted to in-frame clones and leaves out a portion. The sample holds 32,000 or so clones, around 77% seen once. Study-wide findings and caveats: Some memory CD4+ repertoires had no autoreactive clone sequences. Reportedly, autoreactive clonotypes were serially detected in patients' blood but not controls'.

The chain is built from TRBV7-9 and TRBJ2-7, with TRBD1 matching over 9 bases. Specimen: memory (CD45RA-) CD4+ T cells from blood. The TCR sequence derives from a human donor in good health. The CDR3 loop is CASSYRGLVDEQYF. Here the CDR3 DNA reads TGTGCCAGCAGCTACAGGGGGCTAGTAGACGAGCAGTACTTC. The full variable domain, completed using reference TRBV7-9 and TRBJ2-7, is DTGVSQNPRHKITKRGQNVTFRCDPISEHNRLYWYRQTLGQGPEFLTYFQNEAQLEKSRLLSDRFSAERPKGSFSTLEIQRTEQGDSAMYLCASSYRGLVDEQYFGPGTRLTVT.